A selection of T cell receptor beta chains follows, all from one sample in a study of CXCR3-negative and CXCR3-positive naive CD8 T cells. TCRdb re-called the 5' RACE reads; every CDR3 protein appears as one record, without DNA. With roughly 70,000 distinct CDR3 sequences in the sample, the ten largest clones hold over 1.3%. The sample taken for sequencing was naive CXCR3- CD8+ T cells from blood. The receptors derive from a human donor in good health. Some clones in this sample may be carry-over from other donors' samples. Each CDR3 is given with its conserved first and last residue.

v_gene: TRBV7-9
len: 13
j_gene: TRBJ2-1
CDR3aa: CASSRGDETEQFF

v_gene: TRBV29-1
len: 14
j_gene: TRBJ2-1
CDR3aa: CSATGLAGVNEQFF

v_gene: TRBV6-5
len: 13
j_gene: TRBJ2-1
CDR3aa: CASSYGRGNEQFF

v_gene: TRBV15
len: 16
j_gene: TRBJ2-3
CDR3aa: CATSRDQLAHTDTQYF

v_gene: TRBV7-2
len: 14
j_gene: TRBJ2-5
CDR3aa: CASSLLDGWETQYF

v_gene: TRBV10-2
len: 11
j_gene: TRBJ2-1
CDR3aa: CASSDGVEQFF

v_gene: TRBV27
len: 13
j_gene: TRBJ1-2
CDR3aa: CASSFARDSGYTF

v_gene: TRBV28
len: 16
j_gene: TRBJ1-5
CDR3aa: CASSLRARKGGQPQHF

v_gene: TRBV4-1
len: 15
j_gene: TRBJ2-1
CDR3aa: CASSQGSGIGNEQFF

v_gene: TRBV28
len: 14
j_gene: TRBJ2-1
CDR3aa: CASSLRGSYNEQFF

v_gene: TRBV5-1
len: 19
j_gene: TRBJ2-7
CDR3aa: CASSLVTSTGSLRSYEQYF

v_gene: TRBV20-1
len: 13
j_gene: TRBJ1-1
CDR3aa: CSAGGTGHTEAFF

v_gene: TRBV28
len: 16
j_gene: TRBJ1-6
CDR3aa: CASSLDSDRAYSPLHF

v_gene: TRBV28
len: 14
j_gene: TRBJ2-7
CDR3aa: CASSLRVSGDEQYF

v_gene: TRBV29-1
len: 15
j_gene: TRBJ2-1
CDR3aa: CSVETSGRSYNEQFF

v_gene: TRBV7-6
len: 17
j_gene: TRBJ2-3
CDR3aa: CASSLGPPSGGSDTQYF

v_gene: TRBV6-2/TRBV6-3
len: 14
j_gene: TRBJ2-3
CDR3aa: CASSYFGNPDTQYF

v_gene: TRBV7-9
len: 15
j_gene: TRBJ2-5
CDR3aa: CASNGPGQTVETQYF

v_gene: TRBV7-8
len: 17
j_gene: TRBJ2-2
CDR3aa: CASHLGVGGRRTGELFF

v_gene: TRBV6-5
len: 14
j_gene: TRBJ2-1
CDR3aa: CASIEAGGYNEQFF

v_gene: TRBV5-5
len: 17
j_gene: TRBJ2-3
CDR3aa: CASSFLAGASSTDTQYF

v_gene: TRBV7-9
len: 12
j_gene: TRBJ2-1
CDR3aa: CASSHPDDEQFF

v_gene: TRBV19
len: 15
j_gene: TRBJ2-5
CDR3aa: CASSTRLKYQETQYF

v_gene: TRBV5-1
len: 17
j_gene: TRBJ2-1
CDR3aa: CASSVTRDSTSANEQFF

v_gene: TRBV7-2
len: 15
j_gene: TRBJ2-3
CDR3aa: CASSFGDSRLGTQYF

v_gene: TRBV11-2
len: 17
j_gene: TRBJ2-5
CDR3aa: CASSSEIQRGSRETQYF

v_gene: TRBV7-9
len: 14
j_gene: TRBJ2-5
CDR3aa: CASEREGGLETQYF

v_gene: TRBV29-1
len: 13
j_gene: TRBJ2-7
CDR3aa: CSVPGTGAHEQYF

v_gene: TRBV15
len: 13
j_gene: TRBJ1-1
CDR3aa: CATSRALDTEAFF

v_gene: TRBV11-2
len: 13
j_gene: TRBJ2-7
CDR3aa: CASSPIIGYEQYF

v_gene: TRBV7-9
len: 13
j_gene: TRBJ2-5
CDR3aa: CASSGQGLQTQYF

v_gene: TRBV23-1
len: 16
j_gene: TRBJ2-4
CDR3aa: CASSHQTSDTKNIQYF

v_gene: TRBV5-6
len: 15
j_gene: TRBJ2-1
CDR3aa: CASSLAGQIINEQFF

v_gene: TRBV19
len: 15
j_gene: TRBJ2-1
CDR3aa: CASSPPAGGPNEQFF

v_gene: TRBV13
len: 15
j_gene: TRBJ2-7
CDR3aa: CASSSGTSGAYEQYF